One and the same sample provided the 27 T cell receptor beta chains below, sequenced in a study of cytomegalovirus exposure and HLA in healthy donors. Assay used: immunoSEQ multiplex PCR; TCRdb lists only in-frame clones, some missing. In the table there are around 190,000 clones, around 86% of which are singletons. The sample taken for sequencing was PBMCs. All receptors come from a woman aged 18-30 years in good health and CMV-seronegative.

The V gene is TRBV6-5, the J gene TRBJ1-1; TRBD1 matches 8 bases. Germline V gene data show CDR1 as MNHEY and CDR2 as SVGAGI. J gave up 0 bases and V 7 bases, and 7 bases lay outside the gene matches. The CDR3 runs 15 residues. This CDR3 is CASTGTGSLNTEAFF. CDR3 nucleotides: TGTGCCAGCACCGGGACAGGCTCTTTGAACACTGAAGCTTTCTTT.

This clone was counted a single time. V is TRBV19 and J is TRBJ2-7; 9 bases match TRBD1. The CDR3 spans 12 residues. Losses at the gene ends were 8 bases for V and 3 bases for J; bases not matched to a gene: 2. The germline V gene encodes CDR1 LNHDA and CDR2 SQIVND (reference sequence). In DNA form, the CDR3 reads TGTGCCAGTGGACAGGGGAGCTACGAGCAGTACTTC. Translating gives CASGQGSYEQYF.

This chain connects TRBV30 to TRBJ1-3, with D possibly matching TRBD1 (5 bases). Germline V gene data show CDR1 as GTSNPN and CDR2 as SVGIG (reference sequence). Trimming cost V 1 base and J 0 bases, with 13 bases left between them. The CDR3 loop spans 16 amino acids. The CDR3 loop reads CAWSETDTASGNTIYF. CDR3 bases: TGTGCCTGGAGTGAGACGGACACCGCCTCTGGAAACACCATATATTTT.

CDR3 coding DNA: TGTGCCAGCTCACCTCTCCTTTTCGGCTCCTACAATGAGCAGTTCTTC. It is translated as CASSPLLFGSYNEQFF. J is TRBJ2-1 and V is TRBV18; no reliable D call. The CDR3 totals 16 residues. Germline CDR1 reads KGHSH; CDR2 reads LQKENI. Trimming took off 3 bases at V and 0 bases at J, with 12 bases between the two ends.

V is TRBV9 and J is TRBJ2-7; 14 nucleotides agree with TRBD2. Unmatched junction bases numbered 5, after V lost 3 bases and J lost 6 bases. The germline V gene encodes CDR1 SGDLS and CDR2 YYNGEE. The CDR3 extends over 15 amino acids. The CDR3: CASSATSGGALEQYF. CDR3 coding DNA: TGTGCCAGCAGCGCGACTAGCGGGGGGGCTCTCGAGCAGTACTTC.

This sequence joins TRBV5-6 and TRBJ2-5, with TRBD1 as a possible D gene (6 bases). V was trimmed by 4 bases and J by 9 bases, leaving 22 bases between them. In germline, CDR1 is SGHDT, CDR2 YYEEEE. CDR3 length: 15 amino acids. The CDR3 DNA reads TGTGCCAGCAGCCTACGAATACAGGGTACAGCGGCCCAGTACTTC. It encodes CASSLRIQGTAAQYF.

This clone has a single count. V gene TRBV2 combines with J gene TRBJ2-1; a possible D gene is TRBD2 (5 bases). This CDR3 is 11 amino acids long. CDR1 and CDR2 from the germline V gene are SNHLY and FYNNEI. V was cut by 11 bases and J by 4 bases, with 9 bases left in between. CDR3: CAGRIYNEQFF. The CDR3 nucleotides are TGTGCCGGGAGAATATACAATGAGCAGTTCTTC.

This CDR3 reads CASSTQTGARVYEQYF. The DNA for the CDR3 is TGTGCCAGCAGCACCCAGACAGGGGCCCGAGTTTACGAGCAGTACTTC. This rearrangement joins TRBV28 to TRBJ2-7; 8 bases agree with TRBD1. V lost 6 bases to trimming and J lost 4 bases; unmatched junction nucleotides: 14. This CDR3 has 16 amino acids. Germline V gene lookup returns CDR1 MDHEN and CDR2 SYDVKM. Supplemented by reference TRBV28 and TRBJ2-7, the full variable domain reads DVKVTQSSRYLVKRTGEKVFLECVQDMDHENMFWYRQDPGLGLRLIYFSYDVKMKEKGDIPEGYSVSREKKERFSLILESASTNQTSMYLCASSTQTGARVYEQYFGPGTRLTVT.

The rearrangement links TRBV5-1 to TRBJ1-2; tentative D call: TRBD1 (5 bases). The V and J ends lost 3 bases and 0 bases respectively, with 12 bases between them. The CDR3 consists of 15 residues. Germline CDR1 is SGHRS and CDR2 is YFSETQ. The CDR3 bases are TGCGCCAGCAGCTGGTGGGGGGTAACTAACTATGGCTACACCTTC. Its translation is CASSWWGVTNYGYTF.

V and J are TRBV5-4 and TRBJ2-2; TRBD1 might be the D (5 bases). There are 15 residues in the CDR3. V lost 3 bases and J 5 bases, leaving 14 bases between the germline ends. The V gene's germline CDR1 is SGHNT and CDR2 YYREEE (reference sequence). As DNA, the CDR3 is TGTGCCAGCAGCTGGACCAGGGTTTGGACCGGGGAGCTGTTTTTT. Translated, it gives CASSWTRVWTGELFF.

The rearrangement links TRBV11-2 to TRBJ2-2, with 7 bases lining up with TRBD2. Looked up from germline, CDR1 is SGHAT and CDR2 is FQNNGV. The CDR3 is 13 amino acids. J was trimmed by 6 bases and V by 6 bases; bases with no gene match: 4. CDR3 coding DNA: TGTGCCAGCAGGGGGGGGAGTCCCGGGGAGCTGTTTTTT. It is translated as CASRGGSPGELFF. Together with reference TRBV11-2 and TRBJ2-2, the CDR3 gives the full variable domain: EAGVAQSPRYKIIEKRQSVAFWCNPISGHATLYWYQQILGQGPKLLIQFQNNGVVDDSQLPKDRFSAERLKGVDSTLKIQPAKLEDSAVYLCASRGGSPGELFFGEGSRLTVL.

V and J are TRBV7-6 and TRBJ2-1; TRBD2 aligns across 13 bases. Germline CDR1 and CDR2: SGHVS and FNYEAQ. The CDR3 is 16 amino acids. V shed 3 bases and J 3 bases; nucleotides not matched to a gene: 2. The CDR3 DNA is TGTGCCAGCAGCTTCGGGACTAGCGGGAACTACAATGAGCAGTTCTTC. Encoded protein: CASSFGTSGNYNEQFF. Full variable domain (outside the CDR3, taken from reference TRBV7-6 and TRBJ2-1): GAGVSQSPRYKVTKRGQDVALRCDPISGHVSLYWYRQALGQGPEFLTYFNYEAQQDKSGLPNDRFSAERPEGSISTLTIQRTEQRDSAMYRCASSFGTSGNYNEQFFGPGTRLTVL.

CDR3 DNA: TGTGCCAGTAAATATAGCAATCAGCCCCAGCATTTT. Its translation: CASKYSNQPQHF. J is TRBJ1-5 and V is TRBV6-1; D unclear. CDR1 is MNHNS, CDR2 SASEGT, per germline. The V and J ends lost 9 bases and 0 bases respectively, with 6 bases between them. This CDR3 is built from 12 residues.

In DNA, the CDR3 is TGTGCCAGCAGCTTAGATCCGGGGTCCTCCTACGAGCAGTACTTC. Translating gives CASSLDPGSSYEQYF. This chain connects TRBV13 to TRBJ2-7, with D possibly being TRBD2 (5 bases). V was trimmed by 1 base and J by 0 bases, leaving 10 bases between them. The CDR3 is made up of 15 amino acids. Per germline, CDR1 PRHDT and CDR2 FYEKMQ (reference sequence).

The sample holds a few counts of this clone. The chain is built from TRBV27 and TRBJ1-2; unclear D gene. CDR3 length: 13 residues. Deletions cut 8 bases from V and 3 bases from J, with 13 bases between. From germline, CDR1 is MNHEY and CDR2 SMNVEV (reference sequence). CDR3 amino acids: CASRAEIDYGYTF. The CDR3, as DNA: TGTGCCAGCCGAGCCGAAATAGACTATGGCTACACCTTC.

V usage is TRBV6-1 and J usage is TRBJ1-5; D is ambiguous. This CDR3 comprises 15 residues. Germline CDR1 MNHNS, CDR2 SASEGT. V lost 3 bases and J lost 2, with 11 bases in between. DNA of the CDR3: TGTGCCAGCAGTGAGGAGGACGTCCGCAATCAGCCCCAGCATTTT. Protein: CASSEEDVRNQPQHF.

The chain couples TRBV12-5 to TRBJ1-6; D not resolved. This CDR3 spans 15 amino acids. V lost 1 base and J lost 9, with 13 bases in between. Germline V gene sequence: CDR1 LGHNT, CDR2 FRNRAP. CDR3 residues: CASGLGSPPSSPLHF. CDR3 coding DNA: TGTGCTAGTGGTTTGGGTTCCCCCCCTAGTTCACCCCTCCACTTT.

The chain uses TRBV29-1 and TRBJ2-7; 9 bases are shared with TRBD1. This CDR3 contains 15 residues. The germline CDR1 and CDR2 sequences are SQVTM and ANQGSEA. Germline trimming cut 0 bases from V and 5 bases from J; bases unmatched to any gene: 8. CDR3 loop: CSVEDGTGGFDEQYF. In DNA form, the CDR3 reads TGCAGCGTTGAAGATGGTACAGGGGGCTTTGACGAGCAGTACTTC.

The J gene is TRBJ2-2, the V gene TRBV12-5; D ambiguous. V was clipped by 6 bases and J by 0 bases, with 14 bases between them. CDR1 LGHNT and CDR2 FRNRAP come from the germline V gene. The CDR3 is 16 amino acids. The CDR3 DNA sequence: TGTGCTAGTGGCCTGCTAGAGTTGGCGAACACCGGGGAGCTGTTTTTT. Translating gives CASGLLELANTGELFF.

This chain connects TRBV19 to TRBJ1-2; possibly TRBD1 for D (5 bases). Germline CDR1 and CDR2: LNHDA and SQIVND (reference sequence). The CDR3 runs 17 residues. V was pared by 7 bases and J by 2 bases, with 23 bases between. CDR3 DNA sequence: TGTGCCAGTACCCGAAATTCCGGGGGAAAATCGAACTATGGCTACACCTTC. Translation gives CASTRNSGGKSNYGYTF.

The CDR3, as DNA: TGCAGCGTTGACCTAGCGGGCTACGAGCAGTACTTC. Translation: CSVDLAGYEQYF. The V and J genes are TRBV29-1 and TRBJ2-7; 8 bases are a match to TRBD2. CDR1 and CDR2 from the germline V gene are SQVTM and ANQGSEA. The ends lost 3 bases at V and 3 bases at J; junction bases unmatched: 1. The CDR3 length is 12 residues.

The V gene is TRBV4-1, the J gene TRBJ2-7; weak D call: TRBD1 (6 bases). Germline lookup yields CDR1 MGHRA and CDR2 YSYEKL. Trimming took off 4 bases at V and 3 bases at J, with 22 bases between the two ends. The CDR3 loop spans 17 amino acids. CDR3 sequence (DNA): TGCGCCAGCAGCCCCGCCGGGAATTACAGGGAAGGCTACGAGCAGTACTTC. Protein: CASSPAGNYREGYEQYF.

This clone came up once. CDR3: CASSWGLAGGEQFF. CDR3 nucleotides: TGTGCCAGCAGCTGGGGACTAGCGGGAGGCGAGCAGTTCTTC. V gene TRBV7-9 combines with J gene TRBJ2-1; TRBD2 aligns across 15 bases. CDR3 length equals 14 residues. Germline loops: CDR1 SEHNR, CDR2 FQNEAQ (reference sequence). V dropped 4 bases and J dropped 10; count of bases not matched to a gene: 2.

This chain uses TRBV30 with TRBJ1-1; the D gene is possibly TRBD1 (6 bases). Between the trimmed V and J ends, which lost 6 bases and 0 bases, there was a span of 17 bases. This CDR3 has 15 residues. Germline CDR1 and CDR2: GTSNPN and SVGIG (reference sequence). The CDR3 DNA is TGTGCCTGTATTAAACAGGGTTCTCTGAACACTGAAGCTTTCTTT. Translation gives CACIKQGSLNTEAFF.

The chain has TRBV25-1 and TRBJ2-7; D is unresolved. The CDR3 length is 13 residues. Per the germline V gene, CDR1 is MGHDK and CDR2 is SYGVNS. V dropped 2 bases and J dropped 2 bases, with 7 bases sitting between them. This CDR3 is CASSEGIPYEQYF. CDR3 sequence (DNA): TGTGCCAGCAGTGAAGGCATCCCCTACGAGCAGTACTTC.

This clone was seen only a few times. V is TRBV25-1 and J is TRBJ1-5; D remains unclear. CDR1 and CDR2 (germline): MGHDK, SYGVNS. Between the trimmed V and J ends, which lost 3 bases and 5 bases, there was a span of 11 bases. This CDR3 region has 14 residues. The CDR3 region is CASSEFEKHQPQHF. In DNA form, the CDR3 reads TGTGCCAGCAGTGAGTTCGAGAAGCATCAGCCCCAGCATTTT. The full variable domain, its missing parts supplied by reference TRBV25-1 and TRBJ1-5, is EADIYQTPRYLVIGTGKKITLECSQTMGHDKMYWYQQDPGMELHLIHYSYGVNSTEKGDLSSESTVSRIRTEHFPLTLESARPSHTSQYLCASSEFEKHQPQHFGDGTRLSIL.

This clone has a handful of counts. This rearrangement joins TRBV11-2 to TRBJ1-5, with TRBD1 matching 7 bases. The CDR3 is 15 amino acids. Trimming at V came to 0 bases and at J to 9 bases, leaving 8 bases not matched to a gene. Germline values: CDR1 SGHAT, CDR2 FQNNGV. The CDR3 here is CASSLETGPQAPQHF. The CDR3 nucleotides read TGTGCCAGCAGCTTAGAGACAGGGCCCCAAGCGCCCCAGCATTTT. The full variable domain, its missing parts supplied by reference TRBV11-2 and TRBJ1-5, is EAGVAQSPRYKIIEKRQSVAFWCNPISGHATLYWYQQILGQGPKLLIQFQNNGVVDDSQLPKDRFSAERLKGVDSTLKIQPAKLEDSAVYLCASSLETGPQAPQHFGDGTRLSIL.